Below, 23 T cell receptor beta chains from the same sample are listed, as sequenced in a study of post-analysis software for immune sequencing data. Notes on the study in general: Among a handful of TRBV segments more frequent in patients than controls were TRBV5-6, TRBV5-1 and TRBV20-1.

Unique molecular identifiers were present in the TCR beta cDNA libraries. Using its own MiXCR run on the PCR reads, TCRdb lists one record per CDR3 protein. The data show some 370,000 distinct CDR3 sequences, about a third seen once. No antigen has been identified for these receptors. Sample: blood. The receptors derive from a girl between 10 and 17 years old with multiple sclerosis.

The chain links TRBV4-1 to TRBJ2-1; D unresolved. The length of the CDR3 is 15 residues. Per germline, CDR1 MGHRA and CDR2 YSYEKL. Trimming removed 0 bases from V and 3 bases from J, with 9 bases in between. The CDR3 sequence: CASSQDLAVYNEQFF. CDR3 DNA: TGCGCCAGCAGCCAAGATCTGGCGGTCTACAATGAGCAGTTCTTC.

This clonotype was detected many times. The chain joins TRBV7-9 to TRBJ1-2, with 7 bases fitting TRBD1. This CDR3 has 14 amino acids. V lost 5 bases to trimming and J lost 1 base; unmatched junction nucleotides: 4. Germline CDR1 reads SEHNR; CDR2 reads FQNEAQ (reference sequence). CDR3 sequence reads: CASSPRDSNYGYTF. The CDR3 DNA reads TGTGCCAGCAGCCCCCGGGACAGTAACTATGGCTACACCTTC. The full variable domain, in which reference TRBV7-9 and TRBJ1-2 provide the parts outside the CDR3, is DTGVSQNPRHKITKRGQNVTFRCDPISEHNRLYWYRQTLGQGPEFLTYFQNEAQLEKSRLLSDRFSAERPKGSFSTLEIQRTEQGDSAMYLCASSPRDSNYGYTFGSGTRLTVV.

V gene TRBV7-9 combines with J gene TRBJ2-6; D gene unclear. CDR3 size: 15 residues. Looked up from germline, CDR1 is SEHNR and CDR2 is FQNEAQ (reference sequence). The V and J ends lost 4 bases and 0 bases respectively, with 7 bases between them. CDR3 nucleotides: TGTGCCAGCAGCTCCTCGGTCTCTGGGGCCAACGTCCTGACTTTC. Translated, it gives CASSSSVSGANVLTF.

Only a few counts were recorded for this clonotype. J is TRBJ1-1 and V is TRBV10-3, with D possibly being TRBD1 (6 bases). Trimming pared 0 bases from V and 7 bases from J, leaving 15 bases between. The CDR3 is 15 amino acids. The germline V gene has CDR1 ENHRY and CDR2 SYGVKD. The CDR3 DNA follows: TGTGCCATCAGTGAGTCTGAGCCGGGACATAGTGAAGCTTTCTTT. It specifies CAISESEPGHSEAFF.

The rearrangement joins TRBV6-5 to TRBJ1-3; D is perhaps TRBD1 (6 bases). V was trimmed by 2 bases and J by 0 bases, leaving 11 bases between them. The V gene's germline CDR1 is MNHEY and CDR2 SVGAGI. CDR3 length: 16 residues. The CDR3 region has the DNA TGTGCCAGCAGTTACAAAGGGGGGATCTCTGGAAACACCATATATTTT. Its protein is CASSYKGGISGNTIYF.

The rearrangement uses TRBV12-3 or TRBV12-4 and TRBJ2-1; D is unclear. The CDR3 has 11 residues. The V end lost 3 bases, the J end lost 6 bases, and 3 bases lay between the germline ends. The CDR3 DNA follows: TGTGCCAGCAGTTTTCGCAATGAGCAGTTCTTC. Encoded protein: CASSFRNEQFF.

The chain combines TRBV7-9 with TRBJ2-4; D might be TRBD1 or TRBD2, each matching 5 bases. The J call may be wrong; the DNA end is better matched by TRBJ2-7. Germline V gene data show CDR1 as SEHNR and CDR2 as FQNEAQ (reference sequence). This CDR3 region has 15 residues. Written as DNA, the CDR3 is TGTGCCAGCAGCTCTTCCCGGGACGACCGGTACGAGCAGTACTTC. It is translated as CASSSSRDDRYEQYF.

The CDR3 reads CASSFLQGMAEAFF. As DNA, the CDR3 is TGTGCCAGCAGTTTTTTACAGGGAATGGCTGAAGCTTTCTTT. The V gene is TRBV27, the J gene TRBJ1-1; TRBD1 is a possible D gene (6 bases). V lost 3 bases, J lost 6 bases, and 14 bases lay in between. This CDR3 is built from 14 residues. Germline V CDR1 and CDR2: MNHEY, SMNVEV (reference sequence).

This rearrangement joins TRBV15 to TRBJ2-5, with no clear D. Between the trimmed V and J ends, which lost 8 bases and 1 base, there was a span of 8 bases. The CDR3 extends over 12 amino acids. Germline assignment: CDR1 LNHNV and CDR2 YYDKDF (reference sequence). CDR3 sequence: CATGVGQETQYF. The CDR3 DNA reads TGTGCCACCGGTGTTGGCCAAGAGACCCAGTACTTC.

Ten or more counts support this clonotype. The chain is built from TRBV20-1 and TRBJ2-7; D remains unclear. The CDR3 runs to 11 residues. Deletions cut 5 bases from V and 2 bases from J, with 7 bases between. Looked up from germline, CDR1 is DFQATT and CDR2 is SNEGSKA (reference sequence). CDR3 protein: CSASSPYEQYF. Written as DNA, the CDR3 is TGCAGTGCTTCCAGTCCCTACGAGCAGTACTTC.

The rearrangement links TRBV6-6 to TRBJ2-7; weak D call: TRBD1 (5 bases). The CDR3 loop spans 13 amino acids. Trimming took off 6 bases at V and 4 bases at J, with 13 bases between the two ends. From germline, CDR1 is MNHNY and CDR2 SVGAGI (reference sequence). The CDR3 region is CASRVLKGYEQYF. The DNA of the CDR3 is TGTGCCAGCAGGGTGTTAAAGGGGTACGAGCAGTACTTC.

The chain has TRBV9 and TRBJ1-2; D remains unclear. There are 15 residues in the CDR3. V was clipped by 0 bases and J by 6 bases, with 15 bases between them. Germline assignment: CDR1 SGDLS and CDR2 YYNGEE. The CDR3 bases are TGTGCCAGCAGCGTAGCGGGCAGTCTCCTTAATGGCTACACCTTC. Residues: CASSVAGSLLNGYTF.

This clonotype was seen repeatedly, ten times or more. The chain uses TRBV29-1 and TRBJ2-5, with D hard to call. The CDR3 covers 13 residues. V dropped 3 bases and J dropped 1 base, with 9 bases sitting between them. Germline lookup yields CDR1 SQVTM and CDR2 ANQGSEA. CDR3 residues: CSVDIALQETQYF. CDR3 nucleotide sequence: TGCAGCGTTGATATTGCGCTCCAAGAGACCCAGTACTTC.

This chain links TRBV6-5 with TRBJ1-4, with a weak D call TRBD1 (6 bases). Germline V gene sequence: CDR1 MNHEY, CDR2 SVGAGI. Trimming removed 5 bases at V and 5 bases at J, with 15 bases between. The CDR3 loop spans 15 amino acids. CDR3 nucleotides: TGTGCCAGCAGTCATACAGGGACGGGGAATGAAAAACTGTTTTTT. Its translation: CASSHTGTGNEKLFF.

The chain uses TRBV29-1 and TRBJ2-5; TRBD2 is a possible D gene (6 bases). The V gene's germline CDR1 is SQVTM and CDR2 ANQGSEA. The CDR3 covers 13 residues. The ends were cut back, 5 bases at V and 5 bases at J, with 15 bases in the middle. The CDR3 protein is CSVRGVGGETQYF. The CDR3 coding sequence is TGCAGCGTTAGAGGGGTGGGGGGTGAGACCCAGTACTTC.

This clonotype was found a few times. The chain employs TRBV29-1 and TRBJ2-3; 9 bases align to TRBD1. The CDR3 runs 15 residues. The germline CDR1 and CDR2 sequences are SQVTM and ANQGSEA. Unmatched junction bases numbered 10, after V lost 6 bases and J lost 3 bases. In nucleotides, the CDR3 is TGCAGCGTGCCCTTACAGGGGGCGCGAACAGATACGCAGTATTTT. Translation: CSVPLQGARTDTQYF.

This clonotype appeared a few times. The chain couples TRBV28 to TRBJ2-7; TRBD1 aligns across 7 bases. The CDR3 length is 13 residues. CDR1 is MDHEN and CDR2 is SYDVKM in the germline V gene. Trimming cost V 6 bases and J 2 bases; bases outside gene matches: 4. CDR3 nucleotide sequence: TGTGCCAGCAGCAACAGGGGTACCTACGAGCAGTACTTC. Protein: CASSNRGTYEQYF. Combining the CDR3 with reference TRBV28 and TRBJ2-7 gives the whole variable domain DVKVTQSSRYLVKRTGEKVFLECVQDMDHENMFWYRQDPGLGLRLIYFSYDVKMKEKGDIPEGYSVSREKKERFSLILESASTNQTSMYLCASSNRGTYEQYFGPGTRLTVT.

The chain combines TRBV7-2 with TRBJ1-5; D is perhaps TRBD1 (5 bases). CDR3 length: 16 residues. V gave up 1 base and J gave up 7 bases, with 17 bases separating them. CDR1 SGHTA and CDR2 FQGNSA come from the germline V gene. The CDR3 DNA reads TGTGCCAGCAGCTTAGGTGGGGTTAGGGGCGGGCAGCCCCAGCATTTT. Protein: CASSLGGVRGGQPQHF.

The genes are TRBV6-2 or TRBV6-3 and TRBJ1-2; TRBD1 matches at 10 bases. The J segment lost 6 bases and the V segment lost 8 bases, leaving 9 bases of the junction unmatched. Germline V gene data show CDR1 as MNHEY and CDR2 as SVGEGT. This CDR3 spans 14 amino acids. In DNA form, the CDR3 reads TGTGCCAGCTCGCGGACCGGGACAGGGGATGGCTACACCTTC. Its translation is CASSRTGTGDGYTF.

This clonotype has a handful of counts. The rearrangement joins TRBV9 to TRBJ1-2, with D tentatively TRBD1 (5 bases). The germline gives CDR1 SGDLS, CDR2 YYNGEE. This CDR3 is 14 amino acids long. V was pared by 7 bases and J by 2 bases, with 15 bases between. CDR3 in amino acids: CASSPGGDNYGYTF. The CDR3 DNA sequence: TGTGCCAGCTCCCCCGGGGGGGACAACTATGGCTACACCTTC.

This clonotype has ten or more counts. The chain has TRBV20-1 and TRBJ2-3, with D perhaps TRBD1 or TRBD2 (5 bases each). The V gene lost 0 bases and the J gene lost 3 bases, with 22 bases spanning the gap. This CDR3 is built from 18 residues. Germline CDR1 is DFQATT and CDR2 is SNEGSKA (reference sequence). Written as DNA, the CDR3 is TGCAGTGCTAGAGATCCTGGGAAATCCGGGGCCAAGACAGATACGCAGTATTTT. Translating gives CSARDPGKSGAKTDTQYF.

V and J are TRBV6-6 and TRBJ1-5; D is unclear. The CDR3 totals 14 residues. The germline V and J ends were trimmed by 2 bases and 0 bases, with 5 bases remaining between them. CDR1 and CDR2 (germline): MNHNY, SVGAGI (reference sequence). CDR3 sequence (DNA): TGTGCCAGCAGTTACGACAATAGCAATCAGCCCCAGCATTTT. Protein product: CASSYDNSNQPQHF.

The V gene is TRBV20-1, the J gene TRBJ2-7; TRBD1 aligns across 10 bases. Looked up from germline, CDR1 is DFQATT and CDR2 is SNEGSKA (reference sequence). The CDR3 has 11 amino acids. V dropped 6 bases and J dropped 9; count of bases not matched to a gene: 5. The CDR3 spells CSARQGAGQYF. CDR3 DNA: TGCAGTGCGAGACAGGGGGCAGGGCAGTACTTC.